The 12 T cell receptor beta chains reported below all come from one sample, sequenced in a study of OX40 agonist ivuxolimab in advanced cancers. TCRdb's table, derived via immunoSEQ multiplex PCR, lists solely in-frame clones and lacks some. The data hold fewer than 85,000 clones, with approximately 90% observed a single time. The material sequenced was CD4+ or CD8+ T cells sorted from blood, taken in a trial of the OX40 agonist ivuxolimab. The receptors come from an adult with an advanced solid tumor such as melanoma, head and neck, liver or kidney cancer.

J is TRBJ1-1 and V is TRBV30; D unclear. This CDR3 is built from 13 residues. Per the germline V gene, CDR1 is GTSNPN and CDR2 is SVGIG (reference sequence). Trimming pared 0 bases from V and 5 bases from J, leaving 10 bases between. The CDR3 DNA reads TGTGCCTGGAGTGTACGATCGCGGACTGAAGCTTTCTTT. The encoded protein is CAWSVRSRTEAFF.

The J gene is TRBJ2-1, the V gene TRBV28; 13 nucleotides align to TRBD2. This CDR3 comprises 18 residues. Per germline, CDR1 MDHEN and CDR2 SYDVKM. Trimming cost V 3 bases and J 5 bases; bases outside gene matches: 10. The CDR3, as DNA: TGTGCCAGCAGTTTTTCCCTCCTAGGACTAGCGGGAGACAATGAGCAGTTCTTC. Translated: CASSFSLLGLAGDNEQFF.

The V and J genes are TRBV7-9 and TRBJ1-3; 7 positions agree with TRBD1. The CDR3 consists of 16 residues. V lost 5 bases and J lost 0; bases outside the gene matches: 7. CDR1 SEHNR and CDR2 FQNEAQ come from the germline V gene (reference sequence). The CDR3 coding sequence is TGTGCCAGCAGCCCCCGACAGGGAGTCTCTGGAAACACCATATATTTT. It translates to CASSPRQGVSGNTIYF.

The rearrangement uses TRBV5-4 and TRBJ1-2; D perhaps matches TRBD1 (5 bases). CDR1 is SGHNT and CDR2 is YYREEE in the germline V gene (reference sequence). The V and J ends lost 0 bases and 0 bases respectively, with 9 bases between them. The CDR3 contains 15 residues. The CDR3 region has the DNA TGTGCCAGCAGCTTGGTCGGGGGTACTAACTATGGCTACACCTTC. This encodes CASSLVGGTNYGYTF.

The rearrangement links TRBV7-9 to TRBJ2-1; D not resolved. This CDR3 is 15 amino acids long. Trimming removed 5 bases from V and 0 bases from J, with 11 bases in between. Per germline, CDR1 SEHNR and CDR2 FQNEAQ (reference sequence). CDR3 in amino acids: CASSPGVASYNEQFF. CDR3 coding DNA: TGTGCCAGCAGCCCCGGCGTGGCCTCCTACAATGAGCAGTTCTTC.

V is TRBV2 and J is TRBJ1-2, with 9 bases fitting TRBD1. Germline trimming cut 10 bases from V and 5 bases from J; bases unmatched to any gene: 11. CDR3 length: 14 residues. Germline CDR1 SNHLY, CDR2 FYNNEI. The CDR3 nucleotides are TGTGCCATAACGCCCCGGGACAGGGTGTATGGCTACACCTTC. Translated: CAITPRDRVYGYTF.

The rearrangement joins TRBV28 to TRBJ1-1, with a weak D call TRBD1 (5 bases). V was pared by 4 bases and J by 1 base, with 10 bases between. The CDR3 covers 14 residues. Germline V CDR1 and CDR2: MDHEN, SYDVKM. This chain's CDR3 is CASSSGTRNTEAFF. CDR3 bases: TGTGCCAGCAGTTCTGGGACGAGGAACACTGAAGCTTTCTTT.

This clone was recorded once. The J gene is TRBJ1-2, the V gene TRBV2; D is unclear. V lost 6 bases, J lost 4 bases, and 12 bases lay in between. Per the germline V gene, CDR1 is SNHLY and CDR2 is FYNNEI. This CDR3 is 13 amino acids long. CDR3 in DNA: TGTGCCAGCAGCACAGCCTTCTCCTATGGCTACACCTTC. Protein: CASSTAFSYGYTF.

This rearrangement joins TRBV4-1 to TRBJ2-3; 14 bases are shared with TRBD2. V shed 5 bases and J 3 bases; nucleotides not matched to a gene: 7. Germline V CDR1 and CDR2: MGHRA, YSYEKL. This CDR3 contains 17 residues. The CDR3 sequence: CASSLTGTSGRTDTQYF. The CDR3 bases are TGCGCCAGCAGCTTAACCGGGACTAGCGGGAGAACAGATACGCAGTATTTT.

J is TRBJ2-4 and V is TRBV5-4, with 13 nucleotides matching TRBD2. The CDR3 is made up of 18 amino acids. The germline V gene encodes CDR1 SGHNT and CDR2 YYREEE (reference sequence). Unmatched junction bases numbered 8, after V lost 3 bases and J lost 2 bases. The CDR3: CASSYGLAGVGSKNIQYF. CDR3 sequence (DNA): TGTGCCAGCAGCTACGGACTAGCGGGAGTTGGATCCAAAAACATTCAGTACTTC.

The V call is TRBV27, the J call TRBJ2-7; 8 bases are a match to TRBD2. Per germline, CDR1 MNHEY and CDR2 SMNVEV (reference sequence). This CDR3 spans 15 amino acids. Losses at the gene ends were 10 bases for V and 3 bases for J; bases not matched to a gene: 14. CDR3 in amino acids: CATQRTGLEGYEQYF. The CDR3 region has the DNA TGTGCCACCCAGCGAACGGGACTAGAGGGCTACGAGCAGTACTTC.

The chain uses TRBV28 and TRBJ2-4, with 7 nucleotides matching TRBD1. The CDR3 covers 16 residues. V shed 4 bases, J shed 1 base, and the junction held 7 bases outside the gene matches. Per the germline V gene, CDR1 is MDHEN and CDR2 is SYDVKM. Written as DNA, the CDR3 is TGTGCCAGCAGTTCCACAGGGGTAGGGGCCAAAAACATTCAGTACTTC. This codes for CASSSTGVGAKNIQYF. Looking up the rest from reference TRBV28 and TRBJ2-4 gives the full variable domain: DVKVTQSSRYLVKRTGEKVFLECVQDMDHENMFWYRQDPGLGLRLIYFSYDVKMKEKGDIPEGYSVSREKKERFSLILESASTNQTSMYLCASSSTGVGAKNIQYFGAGTRLSVL.